The 2 T cell receptor beta chains in this list originate from one sample, sequenced in a study of vaccination and CD4 T cells after COVID-19 (dated by TCRdb to about 2022). This specimen's treatment or condition label, interpreted: approximately 11-day PBMC culture with coronavirus spike peptide pools or control peptides (ViraFEST assay). Library prep was done by PCR. The sequencer listed for this sample is Illumina iSeq 100. At the Johns Hopkins FTIC core, DNA from the cultured CD4+ T cells underwent TCR sequencing with the Oncomine TCR Beta short-read assay. TCRdb took the public reads, trimmed them with fastp at Q25, ran MiXCR for clone calling and kept in-frame beta chains. A single entry per CDR3 protein holds the most common genes and DNA from its merged rows. The sample data list some 8,000 distinct CDR3 sequences, and around 59% of these were observed just once. The ten largest clones capture 46% of the sample.

Their recognized antigens are unknown. The sequencing sample was made of CD4+ T cells from blood, cultured in vitro. Source of these receptors: a human donor who had recovered from COVID-19.

Only a few counts were recorded for this clonotype. The chain is built from TRBV9 and TRBJ2-3, with TRBD2 matching over 10 bases. Germline CDR1 is SGDLS and CDR2 is YYNGEE. V shed 0 bases and J 1 base; nucleotides not matched to a gene: 11. There are 19 residues in the CDR3. The CDR3 nucleotides read TGTGCCAGCAGCGTAGAGGCAGGAGCGGGGGGGCCGCGCACAGATACGCAGTATTTT. Encoded protein: CASSVEAGAGGPRTDTQYF.

This clonotype was seen more than once but under ten times. The chain links TRBV20-1 to TRBJ1-2; no clear D gene. This CDR3 region has 15 residues. Trimming took off 1 base at V and 3 bases at J, with 15 bases between the two ends. Germline loops: CDR1 DFQATT, CDR2 SNEGSKA (reference sequence). The CDR3 loop is CSARGAVEAHYGYTF. The CDR3 nucleotides are TGCAGTGCTAGAGGGGCGGTGGAGGCCCACTATGGCTACACCTTC.